A selection of T cell receptor beta chains follows, all from one sample in a study of T cell changes during pregnancy in multiple sclerosis. Produced via immunoSEQ multiplex PCR; TCRdb's table is partial and in-frame only. The repertoire holds about 73,000 clones, with almost 95% as singletons. This sample comprised peripheral blood, obtained in the third trimester of pregnancy. The receptors here all came from a female donor in good health, enrolled as a control in a pregnancy study. The CDR3 runs from the conserved cysteine through the conserved F or W. A D gene is named only where the DNA matches it firmly. Clone size is stated in some rows and not others, as once, few, many or a class when expanded.

j_gene: TRBJ1-5; abundance: .; v_gene: TRBV5-6; d_gene: .; CDR3nt: TGTGCCAGCAGCACCCCGGATCAGCCCCAGCATTTT; CDR3aa: CASSTPDQPQHF
j_gene: TRBJ2-7; abundance: .; v_gene: TRBV7-9; d_gene: TRBD2; CDR3nt: TGTGCCAGCAGCTTAAGCAGCGGGATCCTTCAGTACGAGCAGTACTTC; CDR3aa: CASSLSSGILQYEQYF
j_gene: TRBJ1-2; abundance: .; v_gene: TRBV29-1; d_gene: TRBD1; CDR3nt: TGCAGCTCCTCGGGACAGAGCGACTATGGCTACACCTTC; CDR3aa: CSSSGQSDYGYTF
j_gene: TRBJ2-1; abundance: .; v_gene: TRBV10-3; d_gene: .; CDR3nt: TGTGCCATCAGTCAGGACAGGGAGGGGCAGTTCTTC; CDR3aa: CAISQDREGQFF
j_gene: TRBJ2-6; abundance: .; v_gene: TRBV11-3; d_gene: .; CDR3nt: TGTGCCAGCAGCCCCCTCGGACAGATCCGCTCTGGGGCCAACGTCCTGACTTTC; CDR3aa: CASSPLGQIRSGANVLTF
j_gene: TRBJ1-1; abundance: .; v_gene: TRBV6-5; d_gene: TRBD1; CDR3nt: TGTGCCAGCAGTTTCGGACAGGGGGGTGAAGCTTTCTTT; CDR3aa: CASSFGQGGEAFF
j_gene: TRBJ2-5; abundance: once; v_gene: TRBV5-1; d_gene: TRBD2; CDR3nt: TGCGCCAGCAGCCCAGGATTAGGAGCGGGGCCGGAGACCCAGTACTTC; CDR3aa: CASSPGLGAGPETQYF
j_gene: TRBJ2-3; abundance: .; v_gene: TRBV7-9; d_gene: .; CDR3nt: TGTGCCAGCAGCTTAGCTAGCGGACACCGCACAGATACGCAGTATTTT; CDR3aa: CASSLASGHRTDTQYF
j_gene: TRBJ1-1; abundance: .; v_gene: TRBV6-6; d_gene: .; CDR3nt: TGTGCCAGCAAACGGTCCGCTCCGATGAACACTGAAGCTTTCTTT; CDR3aa: CASKRSAPMNTEAFF
j_gene: TRBJ1-1; abundance: once; v_gene: TRBV10-2; d_gene: .; CDR3nt: TGCGCCAGCAGTGAGTCACAGATAAGCAACACTGAAGCTTTCTTT; CDR3aa: CASSESQISNTEAFF
j_gene: TRBJ2-6; abundance: .; v_gene: TRBV19; d_gene: .; CDR3nt: TGTGCCAGTACCGCCGAACCGAGCTCTGGGGCCAACGTCCTGACTTTC; CDR3aa: CASTAEPSSGANVLTF
j_gene: TRBJ2-5; abundance: .; v_gene: TRBV7-3; d_gene: .; CDR3nt: TGTGCCAGCAGCTTAGGTACAGGCGTCCAAGAGACCCAGTACTTC; CDR3aa: CASSLGTGVQETQYF
j_gene: TRBJ2-1; abundance: once; v_gene: TRBV5-4; d_gene: TRBD2; CDR3nt: TGTGCCAGCAGCTTGCGGGGGGACAATGAGCAGTTCTTC; CDR3aa: CASSLRGDNEQFF
j_gene: TRBJ2-3; abundance: .; v_gene: TRBV9; d_gene: .; CDR3nt: TGTGCCAGCAGCGTAGCTACGAGGTCAGATACGCAGTATTTT; CDR3aa: CASSVATRSDTQYF
j_gene: TRBJ1-2; abundance: once; v_gene: TRBV19; d_gene: .; CDR3nt: TGTGCCAGTAGAAGACAGCCCTATGGCTACACCTTC; CDR3aa: CASRRQPYGYTF
j_gene: TRBJ2-7; abundance: .; v_gene: TRBV7-9; d_gene: .; CDR3nt: TGTGCCAGCAGCTTTTCAGGCGCCTACGAGCAGTACTTC; CDR3aa: CASSFSGAYEQYF
j_gene: TRBJ2-7; abundance: .; v_gene: TRBV27; d_gene: TRBD2; CDR3nt: TGTGCCAGCAGTCGAGCGGGGCGTCTCTACGAGCAGTACTTC; CDR3aa: CASSRAGRLYEQYF
j_gene: TRBJ1-5; abundance: .; v_gene: TRBV10-1; d_gene: TRBD1; CDR3nt: TGCGCCAGCAGTGAGTATGTCGTATCGACAGGGTGTAGGCAGCCCCAGCATTTT; CDR3aa: CASSEYVVSTGCRQPQHF
j_gene: TRBJ2-3; abundance: once; v_gene: TRBV18; d_gene: .; CDR3nt: TGTGCCAGCTCCCAGGAGGGAGATACGCAGTATTTT; CDR3aa: CASSQEGDTQYF
j_gene: TRBJ2-7; abundance: .; v_gene: TRBV21-1; d_gene: .; CDR3nt: TGTGCCAGCAGCAATGCGCGGGGACTAGCGGGAGACTGCGAGCAGTACTTC; CDR3aa: CASSNARGLAGDCEQYF
j_gene: TRBJ2-5; abundance: once; v_gene: TRBV18; d_gene: .; CDR3nt: TGTGCCAGCTCACCACCGACAGTAGTAGAGACCCAGTACTTC; CDR3aa: CASSPPTVVETQYF
j_gene: TRBJ1-4; abundance: .; v_gene: TRBV10-3; d_gene: .; CDR3nt: TGTGCCATCAGTGGCTCTGAGGGAGAAAAACTGTTTTTT; CDR3aa: CAISGSEGEKLFF
j_gene: TRBJ2-3; abundance: .; v_gene: TRBV7-2; d_gene: .; CDR3nt: TGTGCCAGCAACGGGGGACTTTCCGATACGCAGTATTTT; CDR3aa: CASNGGLSDTQYF
j_gene: TRBJ1-1; abundance: .; v_gene: TRBV6-1; d_gene: TRBD1; CDR3nt: TGTGCCAGCAGTGAACAGGGGGCGTTGAACACTGAAGCTTTCTTT; CDR3aa: CASSEQGALNTEAFF
j_gene: TRBJ2-7; abundance: .; v_gene: TRBV7-2; d_gene: TRBD2; CDR3nt: TGTGCCAGCAGCCCACCCCCAGCGGGAGGCTACGAGCAGTACTTC; CDR3aa: CASSPPPAGGYEQYF
j_gene: TRBJ2-7; abundance: .; v_gene: TRBV6-5; d_gene: TRBD2; CDR3nt: TGTGCCAGCAGTTACGGACTAGCCCACGAGCAGTACTTC; CDR3aa: CASSYGLAHEQYF
j_gene: TRBJ2-3; abundance: .; v_gene: TRBV10-3; d_gene: TRBD2; CDR3nt: TGTGCCGCCCAGGTAGCGGGGGATAGCACAGATACGCAGTATTTT; CDR3aa: CAAQVAGDSTDTQYF
j_gene: TRBJ2-7; abundance: .; v_gene: TRBV11-3; d_gene: TRBD2; CDR3nt: TGTGCCAGCAGCCAAAATAGCGGGCGCCCCTACGAGCAGTACTTC; CDR3aa: CASSQNSGRPYEQYF
j_gene: TRBJ2-2; abundance: .; v_gene: TRBV28; d_gene: TRBD1; CDR3nt: TGTGCCAGCAACCCGGGGACAGGGGACACCGGGGAGCTGTTTTTT; CDR3aa: CASNPGTGDTGELFF
j_gene: TRBJ1-1; abundance: .; v_gene: TRBV20-1; d_gene: .; CDR3nt: TGCAGAACAGGGTTCGGCACTGAAGCTTTCTTT; CDR3aa: CRTGFGTEAFF
j_gene: TRBJ1-3; abundance: .; v_gene: TRBV7-9; d_gene: .; CDR3nt: TGTGCCAGCGAGGCGGGCTCTGGAAACACCATATATTTT; CDR3aa: CASEAGSGNTIYF
j_gene: TRBJ1-2; abundance: .; v_gene: TRBV28; d_gene: .; CDR3nt: TGTGCCAGCAGTTCCAAACCAACAGGGTTCTATGGCTACACCTTC; CDR3aa: CASSSKPTGFYGYTF
j_gene: TRBJ1-1; abundance: .; v_gene: TRBV2; d_gene: .; CDR3nt: TGTGCCAGAAGTTCCAGGGGGAACACTGAAGCTTTCTTT; CDR3aa: CARSSRGNTEAFF
j_gene: TRBJ2-1; abundance: .; v_gene: TRBV7-3; d_gene: .; CDR3nt: TGTGCCAGCAGCCTTCAGACTGGGTCCAATGAGCAGTTCTTC; CDR3aa: CASSLQTGSNEQFF
j_gene: TRBJ2-3; abundance: .; v_gene: TRBV27; d_gene: .; CDR3nt: TGTGCCAGTCGGAAAACAGCTTACACAGATACGCAGTATTTT; CDR3aa: CASRKTAYTDTQYF
j_gene: TRBJ2-6; abundance: .; v_gene: TRBV5-6; d_gene: .; CDR3nt: TGTGCCAGCAGCTTCTACCCCTCTGGGGCCAACGTCCTGACTTTC; CDR3aa: CASSFYPSGANVLTF
j_gene: TRBJ1-4; abundance: few; v_gene: TRBV4-2; d_gene: .; CDR3nt: TGTGCCAGCAGCCAGGTGGCAGGGGACGAAAAACTGTTTTTT; CDR3aa: CASSQVAGDEKLFF
j_gene: TRBJ2-3; abundance: .; v_gene: TRBV29-1; d_gene: .; CDR3nt: TGCAGCGTTAAGGAGGACTCAACTAGCACAGATACGCAGTATTTT; CDR3aa: CSVKEDSTSTDTQYF
j_gene: TRBJ2-1; abundance: .; v_gene: TRBV4-1; d_gene: .; CDR3nt: TGCGCCAGCACCAAGACGAGGCGGGGATTCTCCTACAATGAGCAGTTCTTC; CDR3aa: CASTKTRRGFSYNEQFF
j_gene: TRBJ1-2; abundance: .; v_gene: TRBV11-2; d_gene: .; CDR3nt: TGTGCCAGCAGCTTAGAGTCCAGGGCACCTAACTATGGCTACACCTTC; CDR3aa: CASSLESRAPNYGYTF
j_gene: TRBJ2-4; abundance: .; v_gene: TRBV5-6; d_gene: TRBD2; CDR3nt: TGTGCCAGCAGCGCCGCACTAGCGGGGGGAGCCAAAAACATTCAGTACTTC; CDR3aa: CASSAALAGGAKNIQYF
j_gene: TRBJ1-6; abundance: .; v_gene: TRBV4-1; d_gene: .; CDR3nt: TGCGCCAGCAGCCAAGCTACCCGGGATAATTCACCCCTCCACTTT; CDR3aa: CASSQATRDNSPLHF
j_gene: TRBJ2-3; abundance: once; v_gene: TRBV5-1; d_gene: TRBD1; CDR3nt: TGCGCCGGATCCCCGGGACAGGGAGCCGATACGCAGTATTTT; CDR3aa: CAGSPGQGADTQYF
j_gene: TRBJ2-1; abundance: .; v_gene: TRBV6-1; d_gene: TRBD2; CDR3nt: TGTGCCAGCAGTGACCTAGCGGGGGGGCCCTACAATGAGCAGTTCTTC; CDR3aa: CASSDLAGGPYNEQFF
j_gene: TRBJ2-1; abundance: .; v_gene: TRBV2; d_gene: .; CDR3nt: TGTGCCAGCAAGCGAGAGGGAACGTCCTACAATGAGCAGTTCTTC; CDR3aa: CASKREGTSYNEQFF
j_gene: TRBJ1-5; abundance: .; v_gene: TRBV19; d_gene: TRBD1; CDR3nt: TGTGCCAGTAGTATGGACAGGGGAAGTCAGCCCCAGCATTTT; CDR3aa: CASSMDRGSQPQHF
j_gene: TRBJ2-2; abundance: .; v_gene: TRBV10-2; d_gene: TRBD1; CDR3nt: TGCGCCAGCAGTGATTCCAGTAACACAGGGGCCGGGGAGCTGTTTTTT; CDR3aa: CASSDSSNTGAGELFF
j_gene: TRBJ2-3; abundance: .; v_gene: TRBV28; d_gene: .; CDR3nt: TGTGCCAGCAGCCCAGGGGGGACACCCGGTCCGGATACGCAGTATTTT; CDR3aa: CASSPGGTPGPDTQYF